The TCR beta chain described here comes from a study of T cell responses to AZD1222 COVID-19 vaccine. This clone came up a few times. CDR1 is SEHNR, CDR2 FQNEAQ, per germline (reference sequence). The CDR3 totals 16 residues. V was cut by 4 bases and J by 6 bases, with 21 bases left in between. Data came from immunoSEQ multiplex PCR; TCRdb stores just in-frame clones and leaves some out. The table has fewer than 120,000 clones, 85% to 95% seen once; the top ten hold roughly 7.8%. This TCR derives from an adult in good health. The specimen was peripheral blood, collected on day 0 of AZD1222 vaccination. This chain uses TRBV7-9 with TRBJ1-1, with D possibly being TRBD1 (5 bases). CDR3 in amino acids: CASSYNGGLTGAEAFF. CDR3 nucleotides: TGTGCCAGCAGCTACAACGGGGGGTTGACCGGTGCTGAAGCTTTCTTT. Variable domain in full (rest from reference TRBV7-9 and TRBJ1-1): DTGVSQNPRHKITKRGQNVTFRCDPISEHNRLYWYRQTLGQGPEFLTYFQNEAQLEKSRLLSDRFSAERPKGSFSTLEIQRTEQGDSAMYLCASSYNGGLTGAEAFFGQGTRLTVV.